Listed below are T cell receptor beta chains from one sample, sequenced in a study of cytomegalovirus exposure and HLA in healthy donors. Repertoires were generated with immunoSEQ multiplex PCR, while TCRdb's copy carries only in-frame clones and drops some. The repertoire holds fewer than 200,000 clones, with about two thirds as singletons. Source material: PBMCs. These receptors were taken from a woman aged 25 to 45 in good health and CMV-seronegative. The CDR3 runs from the conserved cysteine through the conserved F or W. The order of the fields is V gene, J gene, clone size, CDR3 protein. Rows give clone size only sometimes, using once, few, many, or a class for an expanded clone.

>TRBV9|TRBJ2-1|NA
CASSPPGIAGYNEQFF
>TRBV28|TRBJ2-7|NA
CASSSGPENSYEQYF
>TRBV7-9|TRBJ1-6|NA
CASSLDEAGNNSPLHF
>TRBV28|TRBJ2-3|few
CASSFAVADTQYF
>TRBV28|TRBJ1-1|once
CASSLFDRGTRNQAFF
>TRBV6-5|TRBJ2-7|NA
CASSYSRDRAYEQYF
>TRBV7-9|TRBJ1-2|NA
CASRPGEGRQGYTF
>TRBV4-3|TRBJ2-1|NA
CASRRTGVHEQFF
>TRBV6-6|TRBJ1-3|NA
CAASLRSSGNIIYF
>TRBV13|TRBJ1-4|NA
CASSLANSQSPLFF
>TRBV16|TRBJ1-6|NA
CASSDRSNSPLHF
>TRBV14|TRBJ1-4|few
CASSPSRVDEKLFF
>TRBV7-6|TRBJ1-5|NA
CASSSGQGGQPQHF
>TRBV2|TRBJ2-7|NA
CASTGGAGVAYEQYF
>TRBV5-4|TRBJ2-1|NA
CASSQREIGYNEQFF
>TRBV28|TRBJ1-1|few
CASRQKGAKAFF
>TRBV5-4|TRBJ2-5|few
CASSLPGTGILETQYF
>TRBV5-1|TRBJ2-1|medium-sized
CASSFSGAYNEQFF
>TRBV5-4|TRBJ2-1|NA
CASSSTGTGLGNEQFF
>TRBV5-1|TRBJ2-1|once
CASSLGTSGSDEQFF
>TRBV15|TRBJ2-7|NA
CATSGTGNYEQYF
>TRBV4-1|TRBJ2-5|NA
CASSQSGGAETQYF
>TRBV4-2|TRBJ1-1|few
CASSQDGPGGWTEAFF
>TRBV28|TRBJ2-6|NA
CASSGDAGRSGANVLTF
>TRBV27|TRBJ2-7|NA
CASSLTTPYEQYF
>TRBV11-2|TRBJ2-2|NA
CASSLFIGPELFF
>TRBV29-1|TRBJ2-7|NA
CSAAMGQGGYEQYF
>TRBV4-2|TRBJ2-3|NA
CASSQEGGPTRDTQYF
>TRBV5-4|TRBJ2-3|NA
CASSLGDSGYTDTQYF
>TRBV19|TRBJ2-3|NA
CASSTSPVLLAGITDTQYF
>TRBV13|TRBJ1-1|few
CASSLKEGTEAFF
>TRBV7-9|TRBJ2-5|NA
CASSSSRDPGWKTQYF
>TRBV28|TRBJ1-4|NA
CASSFGSGGLFF
>TRBV27|TRBJ2-7|NA
CASSQLAQGPYEQYF
>TRBV28|TRBJ1-5|NA
CASSPGFQPQHF
>TRBV28|TRBJ1-2|NA
CASSSTTNYGYTF
>TRBV9|TRBJ2-5|NA
CASSAQRGEEETQYF
>TRBV5-4|TRBJ2-7|few
CASSLYTGGEQYF
>TRBV7-9|TRBJ2-5|NA
CASSYGLAGEGETQYF
>TRBV5-4|TRBJ2-5|NA
CASSLANFRQQETQYF
>TRBV27|NA|NA
CASSPPGGSHYEQYF
>TRBV19|TRBJ1-2|NA
CASSIRDSQIYGYTF
>TRBV9|TRBJ2-7|NA
CASSVLAGGDEQYF
>TRBV23-1|TRBJ2-2|NA
CASTMGGRKSGELFF
>TRBV18|TRBJ2-1|few
CASSPRTGTSGNNEQFF
>TRBV16|TRBJ2-5|NA
CASSQGTQETQYF
>TRBV9|TRBJ2-6|NA
CASSFLGSGANVLTF
>TRBV30|NA|NA
CAWNPPSGGYEQYF
>TRBV19|TRBJ2-5|NA
CASSIAGVRTQYF